This T cell receptor (beta chain) was sequenced in a study of post-analysis software for immune sequencing data. Unique molecular identifiers tagged the TCR beta cDNA libraries. Each batch of 1 to 10 million T cells produced roughly 500,000 cDNA molecules. TCRdb called the PCR reads again in MiXCR, with one record for every CDR3 protein. Of a few hundred thousand distinct CDR3 sequences listed, about 38% were seen once; the top ten hold under 5.5%. Of note for this clonotype: The target antigen is unknown. One end of the junction varies from germline; a read error may be responsible.

Study results and caveats: Significantly lower normalized Chao1 diversity was found in patients with multiple sclerosis relative to controls. Patients used four to six TRBV segments, including TRBV5-6, TRBV5-1 and TRBV20-1, more often than controls. Strong co-clustering by F measure was evident for samples that had been prepared in the same batch.

CDR1 and CDR2 from the germline V gene are DFQATT and SNEGSKA (reference sequence). The length of the CDR3 is 11 residues. The clonotype originates from a girl aged 10-17 years with multiple sclerosis. The sequenced material came from blood. The chain employs TRBV20-1 and TRBJ2-7; D ambiguous. The CDR3 region has the DNA TGCAGTGCGAGAGTAGAGGTCGAGCAGTACTTC. It yields the protein CSARVEVEQYF.